This T cell receptor (beta chain) is drawn from a study of T cell repertoires in cytomegalovirus infection. Study context: Matching HLA type and CMV infection were both indicated by public TCR beta signatures. Study-wide results and caveats: Adding up the frequency of public TCR beta families identified people who carried CMV plus the relevant HLA. Dominating the ex vivo response were TCR beta clonotypes that were CMV-specific and HLA-C-restricted.

This clonotype was recorded many times. Its antigen is not known. V lost 2 bases to trimming and J lost 2 bases; unmatched junction nucleotides: 8. Germline CDR1 SGHVS, CDR2 FNYEAQ. The CDR3 loop spans 17 amino acids. TCRdb analysed the reads with MiXCR anew, one entry per CDR3 protein. Among about a million distinct CDR3 sequences listed, about 33% were seen once. The V gene is TRBV7-6, the J gene TRBJ2-1, with 8 bases lining up with TRBD1. The source of this sequence is a human donor in good health (CMV status not recorded). Some clones in this sample may be carry-over from other donors' samples. Source: cultured CD8+ T cells from PBMCs, taken from culture after CMV antigen stimulation. Written as DNA, the CDR3 is TGTGCCAGCAGCTTAATGAGTCCAGGGGGCCCCTACAATGAGCAGTTCTTC. Protein product: CASSLMSPGGPYNEQFF.